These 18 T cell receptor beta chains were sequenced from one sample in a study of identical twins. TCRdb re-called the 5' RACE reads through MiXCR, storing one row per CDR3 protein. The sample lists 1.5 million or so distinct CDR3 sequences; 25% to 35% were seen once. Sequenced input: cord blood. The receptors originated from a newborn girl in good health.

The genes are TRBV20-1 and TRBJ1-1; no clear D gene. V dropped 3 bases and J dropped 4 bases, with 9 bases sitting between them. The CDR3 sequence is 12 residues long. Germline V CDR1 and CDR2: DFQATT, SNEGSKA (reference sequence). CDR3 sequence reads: CSARIRGTEAFF. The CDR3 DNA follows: TGCAGTGCTAGGATTCGGGGCACTGAAGCTTTCTTT.

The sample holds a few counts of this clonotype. CDR3 residues: CSARRRGLLRNQPQHF. CDR3 coding DNA: TGCAGTGCTAGGAGGCGGGGACTTTTGAGGAATCAGCCCCAGCATTTT. The chain recombines TRBV20-1 with TRBJ1-5, with a tentative D call TRBD1 (5 bases). The CDR3 has 16 residues. The germline V gene has CDR1 DFQATT and CDR2 SNEGSKA (reference sequence). The V and J ends lost 3 bases and 4 bases respectively, with 19 bases between them.

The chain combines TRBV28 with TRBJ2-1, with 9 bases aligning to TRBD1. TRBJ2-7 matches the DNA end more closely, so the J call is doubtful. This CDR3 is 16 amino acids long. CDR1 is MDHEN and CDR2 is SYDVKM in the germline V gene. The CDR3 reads CASSRQGVLSYNEQYF. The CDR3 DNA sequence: TGTGCCAGCAGTCGACAGGGGGTTCTCTCCTACAATGAGCAGTACTTC.

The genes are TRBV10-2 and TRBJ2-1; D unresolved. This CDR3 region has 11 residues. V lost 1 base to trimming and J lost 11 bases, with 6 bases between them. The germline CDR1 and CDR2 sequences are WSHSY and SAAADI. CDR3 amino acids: CASSEFDQQFF. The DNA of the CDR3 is TGCGCCAGCAGTGAGTTTGATCAGCAGTTCTTC.

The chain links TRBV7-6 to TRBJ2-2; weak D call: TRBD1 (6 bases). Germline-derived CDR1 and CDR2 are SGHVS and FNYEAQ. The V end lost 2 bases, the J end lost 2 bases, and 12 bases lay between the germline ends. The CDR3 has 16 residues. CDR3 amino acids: CASSLQAGANTGELFF. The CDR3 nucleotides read TGTGCCAGCAGCTTACAGGCAGGGGCCAACACCGGGGAGCTGTTTTTT.

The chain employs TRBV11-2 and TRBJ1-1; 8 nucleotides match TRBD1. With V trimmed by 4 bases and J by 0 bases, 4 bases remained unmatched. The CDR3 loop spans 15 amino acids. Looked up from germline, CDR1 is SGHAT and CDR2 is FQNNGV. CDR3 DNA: TGTGCCAGCAGCTCCGAACAGGGGGTGAACACTGAAGCTTTCTTT. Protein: CASSSEQGVNTEAFF.

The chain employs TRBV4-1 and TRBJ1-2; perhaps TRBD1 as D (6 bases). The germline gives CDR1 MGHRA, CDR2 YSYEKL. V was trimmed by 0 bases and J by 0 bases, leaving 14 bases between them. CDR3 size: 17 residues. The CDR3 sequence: CASSQDPIQGANYGYTF. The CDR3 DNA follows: TGCGCCAGCAGCCAAGATCCCATACAGGGAGCTAACTATGGCTACACCTTC.

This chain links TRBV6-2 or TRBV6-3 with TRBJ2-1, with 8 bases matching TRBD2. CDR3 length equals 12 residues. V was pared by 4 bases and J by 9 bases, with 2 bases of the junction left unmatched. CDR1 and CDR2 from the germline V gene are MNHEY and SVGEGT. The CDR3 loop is CASSSSGSEQFF. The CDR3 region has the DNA TGTGCCAGCAGTTCTAGCGGGTCTGAGCAGTTCTTC.

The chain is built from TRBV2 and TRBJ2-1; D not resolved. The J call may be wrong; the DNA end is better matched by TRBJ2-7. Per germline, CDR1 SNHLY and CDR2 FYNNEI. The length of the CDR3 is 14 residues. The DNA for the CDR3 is TGTGCCAGCAGCGATTCTAACGAGTACAATGAGCAGTACTTC. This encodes CASSDSNEYNEQYF.

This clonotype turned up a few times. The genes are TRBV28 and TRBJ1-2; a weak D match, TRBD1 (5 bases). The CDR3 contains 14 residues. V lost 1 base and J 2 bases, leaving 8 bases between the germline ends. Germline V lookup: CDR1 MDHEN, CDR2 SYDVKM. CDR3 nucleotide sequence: TGTGCCAGCAGTTTATTTCGGGACAACTATGGCTACACCTTC. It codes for CASSLFRDNYGYTF.

The chain's CDR3 is CASTLIWDRGTDTQYF. As DNA, the CDR3 is TGTGCCAGCACCCTAATCTGGGACAGGGGCACAGATACGCAGTATTTT. This chain uses TRBV7-9 with TRBJ2-3; the match to TRBD1 covers 9 bases. This CDR3 is built from 16 residues. The J segment lost 1 base and the V segment lost 7 bases, leaving 9 bases of the junction unmatched. Germline lookup yields CDR1 SEHNR and CDR2 FQNEAQ (reference sequence).

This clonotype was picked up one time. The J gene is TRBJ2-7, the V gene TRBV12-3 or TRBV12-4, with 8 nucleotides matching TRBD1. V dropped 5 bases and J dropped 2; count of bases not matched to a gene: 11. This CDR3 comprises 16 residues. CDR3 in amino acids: CASSPPGQGITYEQYF. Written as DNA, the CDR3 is TGTGCCAGCAGTCCCCCCGGACAGGGTATAACCTACGAGCAGTACTTC.

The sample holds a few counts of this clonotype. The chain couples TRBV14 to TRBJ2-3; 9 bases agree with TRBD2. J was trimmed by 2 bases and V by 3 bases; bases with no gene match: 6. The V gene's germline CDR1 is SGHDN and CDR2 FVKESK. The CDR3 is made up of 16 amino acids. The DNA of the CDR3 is TGTGCCAGCAGCCACTGGCGGGGGGGCTACACAGATACGCAGTATTTT. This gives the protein CASSHWRGGYTDTQYF.

CDR3 region: CASSVAPGLDTDTQYF. In nucleotides, the CDR3 is TGCGCCAGCAGCGTAGCCCCGGGACTAGATACAGATACGCAGTATTTT. This chain connects TRBV5-1 to TRBJ2-3; 8 nucleotides agree with TRBD2. Germline V gene lookup returns CDR1 SGHRS and CDR2 YFSETQ. The CDR3 covers 16 residues. V shed 4 bases, J shed 3 bases, and the junction held 10 bases outside the gene matches.

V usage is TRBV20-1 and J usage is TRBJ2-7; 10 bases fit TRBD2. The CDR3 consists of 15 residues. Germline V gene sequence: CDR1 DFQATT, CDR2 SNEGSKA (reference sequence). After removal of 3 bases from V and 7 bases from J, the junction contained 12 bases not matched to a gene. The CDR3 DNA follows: TGCAGTGCTAGGCGTACTAGCGGGGCCTACAATGAGCAGTACTTC. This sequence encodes CSARRTSGAYNEQYF.

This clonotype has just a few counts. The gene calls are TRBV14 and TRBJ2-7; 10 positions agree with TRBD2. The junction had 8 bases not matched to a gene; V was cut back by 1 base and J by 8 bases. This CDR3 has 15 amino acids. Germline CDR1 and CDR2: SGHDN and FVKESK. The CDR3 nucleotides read TGTGCCAGCAGCCAAGGTCGGCTAGCGGGAGTACAGCAGTACTTC. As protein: CASSQGRLAGVQQYF.

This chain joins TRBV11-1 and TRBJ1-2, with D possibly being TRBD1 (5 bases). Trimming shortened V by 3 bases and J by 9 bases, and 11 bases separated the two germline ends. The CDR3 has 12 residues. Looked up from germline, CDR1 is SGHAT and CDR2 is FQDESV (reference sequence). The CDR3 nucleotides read TGTGCCAGCAGCTTTCCGGGGGTTAGCTACACCTTC. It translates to CASSFPGVSYTF. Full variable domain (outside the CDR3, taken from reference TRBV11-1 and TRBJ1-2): EAEVAQSPRYKITEKSQAVAFWCDPISGHATLYWYRQILGQGPELLVQFQDESVVDDSQLPKDRFSAERLKGVDSTLKIQPAELGDSAMYLCASSFPGVSYTFGSGTRLTVV.

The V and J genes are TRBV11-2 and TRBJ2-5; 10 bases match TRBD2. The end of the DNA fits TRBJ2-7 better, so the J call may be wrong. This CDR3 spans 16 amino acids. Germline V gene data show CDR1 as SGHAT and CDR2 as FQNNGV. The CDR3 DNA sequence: TGTGCCAGCAGCTTAGGTAGACGAGCGGGAGGGTACGAGCAGTACTTC. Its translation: CASSLGRRAGGYEQYF.